Presented here are 4 T cell receptor beta chains from one specimen sequenced in a study of a mutant IDH1 vaccine in newly diagnosed glioma. Time point meaning: week 47, end of study. Each dose of the vaccine consisted of 300 ug of mutant IDH1 20-mer peptide, with topical imiquimod. TCRdb's table, derived via immunoSEQ multiplex PCR, lists solely in-frame clones and lacks some. The sample holds about 34,000 clones, about 86% seen once. Their recognized antigens are unknown. The sequences come from PBMCs, collected from a glioma patient whose treatment included an IDH1 peptide vaccine. Receptors were obtained from a woman aged 25 to 39 with glioma.

The rearrangement links TRBV5-1 to TRBJ2-6, with D unclear. The CDR3 contains 14 residues. Trimming removed 1 base at V and 2 bases at J, with 4 bases between. Germline assignment: CDR1 SGHRS and CDR2 YFSETQ. The CDR3 bases are TGCGCCAGCAGCTTGAGGGCTGGGGCCAACGTCCTGACTTTC. It translates to CASSLRAGANVLTF.

The rearrangement links TRBV7-9 to TRBJ1-2; unclear D gene. Looked up from germline, CDR1 is SEHNR and CDR2 is FQNEAQ (reference sequence). This CDR3 region has 16 residues. V lost 4 bases and J 5 bases, leaving 20 bases between the germline ends. CDR3 DNA: TGTGCCAGCAGCTCCGGTGCGTTAGGTACAATTTATGGCTACACCTTC. Translation gives CASSSGALGTIYGYTF.

The rearrangement links TRBV4-3 to TRBJ2-2; perhaps TRBD2 as D (6 bases). The CDR3 has 18 amino acids. Deletions cut 0 bases from V and 4 bases from J, with 18 bases between. The germline gives CDR1 LGHNA, CDR2 YSLEER. CDR3 nucleotide sequence: TGCGCCAGCAGCCAAGAAAGAGCGGCGGCGGGGAGCACCGGGGAGCTGTTTTTT. Its protein is CASSQERAAAGSTGELFF.

J is TRBJ1-1 and V is TRBV30; a weak D match, TRBD1 (5 bases). This CDR3 contains 12 residues. CDR1 is GTSNPN and CDR2 is SVGIG in the germline V gene (reference sequence). The germline V and J ends were trimmed by 5 bases and 2 bases, with 9 bases remaining between them. The CDR3 spells CAWAQGNTEAFF. In DNA, the CDR3 is TGTGCCTGGGCCCAGGGAAACACTGAAGCTTTCTTT.